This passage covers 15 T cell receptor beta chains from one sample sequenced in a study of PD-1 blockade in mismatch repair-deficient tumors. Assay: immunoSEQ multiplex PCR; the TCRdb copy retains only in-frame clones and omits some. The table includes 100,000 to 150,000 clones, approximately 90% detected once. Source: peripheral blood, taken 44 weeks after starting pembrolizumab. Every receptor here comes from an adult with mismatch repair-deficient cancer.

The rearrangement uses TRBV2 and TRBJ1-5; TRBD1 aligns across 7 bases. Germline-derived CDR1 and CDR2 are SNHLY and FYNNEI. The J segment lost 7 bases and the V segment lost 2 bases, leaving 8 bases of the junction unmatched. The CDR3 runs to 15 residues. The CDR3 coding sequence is TGTGCCAGCAGTGAACGACAGGGTTGGCGGCAGCCCCAGCATTTT. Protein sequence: CASSERQGWRQPQHF.

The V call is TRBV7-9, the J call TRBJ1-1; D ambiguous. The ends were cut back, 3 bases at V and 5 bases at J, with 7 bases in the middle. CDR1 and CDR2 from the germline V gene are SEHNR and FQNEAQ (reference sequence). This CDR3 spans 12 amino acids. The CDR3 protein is CASSFRVTEAFF. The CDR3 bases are TGTGCCAGCAGCTTTAGGGTAACTGAAGCTTTCTTT.

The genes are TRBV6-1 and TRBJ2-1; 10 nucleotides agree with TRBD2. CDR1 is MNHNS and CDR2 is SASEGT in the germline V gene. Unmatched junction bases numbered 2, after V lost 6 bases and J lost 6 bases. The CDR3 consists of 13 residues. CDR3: CASRRLAGNEQFF. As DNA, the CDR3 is TGTGCCAGCAGAAGACTAGCGGGCAATGAGCAGTTCTTC.

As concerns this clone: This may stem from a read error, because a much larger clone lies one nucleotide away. Here the CDR3 DNA reads TGTGCCAGCAGCTCCGACGAACGCCAGTACAATGAGCAGTTCTTC. It codes for CASSSDERQYNEQFF. The chain is built from TRBV6-5 and TRBJ2-1, with D uncertain. The CDR3 contains 15 residues. The V and J ends lost 6 bases and 4 bases respectively, with 16 bases between them. Germline V gives CDR1 MNHEY, CDR2 SVGAGI.

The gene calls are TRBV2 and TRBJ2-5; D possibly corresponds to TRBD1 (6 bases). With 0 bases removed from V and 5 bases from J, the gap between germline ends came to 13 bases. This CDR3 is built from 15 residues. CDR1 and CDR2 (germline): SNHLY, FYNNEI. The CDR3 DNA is TGTGCCAGCAGTGAAGCGCTGGGGGCCGCCGAGACCCAGTACTTC. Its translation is CASSEALGAAETQYF.

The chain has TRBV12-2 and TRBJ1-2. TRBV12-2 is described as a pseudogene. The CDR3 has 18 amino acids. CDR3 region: CASRLTLQGGKGGYGYTF. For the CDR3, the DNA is TGTGCAAGTCGCTTAACACTTCAGGGGGGGAAGGGAGGCTATGGCTACACCTTC.

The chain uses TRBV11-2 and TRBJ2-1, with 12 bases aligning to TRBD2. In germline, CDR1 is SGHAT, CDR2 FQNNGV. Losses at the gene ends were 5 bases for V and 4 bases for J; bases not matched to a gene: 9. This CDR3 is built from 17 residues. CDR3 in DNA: TGTGCCAGCAGCCCTCACCTCCTAGCGGGAGGGTACAATGAGCAGTTCTTC. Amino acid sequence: CASSPHLLAGGYNEQFF.

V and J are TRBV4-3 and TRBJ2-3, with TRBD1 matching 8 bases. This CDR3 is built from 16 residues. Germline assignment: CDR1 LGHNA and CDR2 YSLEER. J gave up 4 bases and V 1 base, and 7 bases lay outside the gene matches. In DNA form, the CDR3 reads TGCGCCAGCAGCCAAGTCAGTCAGGGGGCAGCAGATACGCAGTATTTT. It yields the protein CASSQVSQGAADTQYF.

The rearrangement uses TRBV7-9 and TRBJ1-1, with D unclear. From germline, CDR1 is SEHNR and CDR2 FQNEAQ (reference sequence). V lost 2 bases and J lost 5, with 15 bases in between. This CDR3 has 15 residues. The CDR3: CASSLPFALGTEAFF. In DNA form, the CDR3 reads TGTGCCAGCAGCTTACCATTCGCTCTGGGGACTGAAGCTTTCTTT.

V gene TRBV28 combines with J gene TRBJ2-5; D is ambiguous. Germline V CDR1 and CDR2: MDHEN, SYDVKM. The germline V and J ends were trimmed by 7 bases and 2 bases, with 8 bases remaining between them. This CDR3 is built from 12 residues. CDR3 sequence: CASTETQETQYF. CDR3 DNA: TGTGCCAGCACAGAAACTCAAGAGACCCAGTACTTC.

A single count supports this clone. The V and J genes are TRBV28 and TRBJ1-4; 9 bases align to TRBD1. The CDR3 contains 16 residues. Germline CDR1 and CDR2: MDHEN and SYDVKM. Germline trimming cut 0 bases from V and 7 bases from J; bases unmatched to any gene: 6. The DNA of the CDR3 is TGTGCCAGCAGTTTATGGACAGGGGGAGGTGGTGAAAAACTGTTTTTT. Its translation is CASSLWTGGGGEKLFF.

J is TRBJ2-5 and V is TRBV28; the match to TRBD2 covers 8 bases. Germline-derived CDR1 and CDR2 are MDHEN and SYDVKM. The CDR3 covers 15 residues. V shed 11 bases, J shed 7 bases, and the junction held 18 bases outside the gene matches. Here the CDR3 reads CASQPRGGAWSTQYF. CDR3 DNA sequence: TGTGCCTCTCAGCCTCGGGGGGGGGCGTGGTCGACCCAGTACTTC.

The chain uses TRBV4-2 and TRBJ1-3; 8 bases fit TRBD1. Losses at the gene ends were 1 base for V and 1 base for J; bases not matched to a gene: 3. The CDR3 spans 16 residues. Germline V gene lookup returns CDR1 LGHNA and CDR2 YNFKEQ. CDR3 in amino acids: CASSQAYRGSGNTIYF. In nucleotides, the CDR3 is TGTGCCAGCAGCCAAGCCTACAGGGGGTCTGGAAACACCATATATTTT.

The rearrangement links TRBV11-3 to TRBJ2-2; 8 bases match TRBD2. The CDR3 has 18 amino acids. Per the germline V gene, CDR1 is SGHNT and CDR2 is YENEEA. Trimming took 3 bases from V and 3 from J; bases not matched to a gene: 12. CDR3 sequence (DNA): TGTGCCAGCAGCTTTTTACTAGCGGATGGCAGAGACACCGGGGAGCTGTTTTTT. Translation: CASSFLLADGRDTGELFF.

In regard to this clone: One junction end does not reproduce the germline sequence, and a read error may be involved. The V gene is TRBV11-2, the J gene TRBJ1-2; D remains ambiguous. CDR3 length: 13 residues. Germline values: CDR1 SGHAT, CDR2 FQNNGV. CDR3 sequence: CASSLGSNYGYTF. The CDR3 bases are TGTGCCAGCAGTTTAGGAAGTAACTATGGCTACACCTTC.